Below, 14 T cell receptor beta chains from the same sample are listed, as sequenced in a study of post-analysis software for immune sequencing data. The library was made from cDNA and included unique molecular identifiers. A single record per CDR3 protein comes from TCRdb applying MiXCR to the PCR reads. Altogether 740,000 or so distinct CDR3 sequences are present, around 50% being singletons, with the ten largest covering 4.6%. Study-wide results and limits: Patients had higher frequencies than controls of five or six TRBV segments, including TRBV5-6, TRBV5-1 and TRBV20-1.

Their antigens remain unidentified. Sequenced: blood. Receptor source: a girl between 5 and 17 years old with multiple sclerosis.

This clonotype has only a few counts. This chain joins TRBV29-1 and TRBJ2-1; D remains unclear. The CDR3 loop spans 14 amino acids. Germline V gives CDR1 SQVTM, CDR2 ANQGSEA. V dropped 1 base and J dropped 6 bases, with 13 bases sitting between them. The CDR3 reads CSVEVDTRSNEQFF. In DNA form, the CDR3 reads TGCAGCGTTGAAGTCGATACCAGATCCAATGAGCAGTTCTTC.

The chain joins TRBV20-1 to TRBJ2-1; 8 nucleotides match TRBD2. This CDR3 contains 16 residues. CDR1 DFQATT and CDR2 SNEGSKA come from the germline V gene (reference sequence). V lost 1 base, J lost 3 bases, and 8 bases stayed unmatched. CDR3 loop: CSARGYGREYYNEQFF. The CDR3 DNA reads as TGCAGTGCTAGAGGATACGGGAGGGAATACTACAATGAGCAGTTCTTC.

The chain employs TRBV12-3 or TRBV12-4 and TRBJ2-7, with 10 bases lining up with TRBD1. The J segment lost 5 bases and the V segment lost 6 bases, leaving 13 bases of the junction unmatched. The CDR3 length is 16 residues. In DNA, the CDR3 is TGTGCCAGCAGCCGAACCCCGGGACAGGGGAACCACGAGCAGTACTTC. Its translation is CASSRTPGQGNHEQYF.

V gene TRBV20-1 combines with J gene TRBJ2-7, with TRBD1 as a possible D gene (6 bases). The CDR3 is 15 amino acids. In germline, CDR1 is DFQATT, CDR2 SNEGSKA (reference sequence). V shed 5 bases and J shed 2 bases, with 19 bases lying between them. The CDR3 DNA reads as TGCAGTGCTCCTCGCCAGGGGATTCTTCCCTACGAGCAGTACTTC. Protein sequence: CSAPRQGILPYEQYF.

The V and J genes are TRBV12-3 or TRBV12-4 and TRBJ2-1; 7 bases line up with TRBD2. CDR3 length equals 16 residues. The V and J ends lost 6 bases and 7 bases, in that order; junction bases with no gene match: 15. In DNA, the CDR3 is TGTGCCAGCAGCCGACGACTGGGGGGGAGGGTGAATGAGCAGTTCTTC. It yields the protein CASSRRLGGRVNEQFF.

The CDR3 DNA sequence: TGTGCCAGCAGCCAAGGTCGGACTAGCGGAACCTACGAGCAGTACTTC. Translating gives CASSQGRTSGTYEQYF. The chain couples TRBV3-1 to TRBJ2-7, with 10 bases identical to TRBD2. The germline V gene has CDR1 LGHDT and CDR2 YNNKEL (reference sequence). Unmatched junction bases numbered 5, after V lost 1 base and J lost 2 bases. CDR3 length: 16 residues.

The chain joins TRBV15 to TRBJ2-5, with a weak D call TRBD1 (5 bases). The V gene lost 3 bases and the J gene lost 2 bases, with 16 bases spanning the gap. Germline CDR1 LNHNV, CDR2 YYDKDF (reference sequence). The CDR3 runs to 16 residues. The CDR3 is CATSSYDRTPQETQYF. In DNA, the CDR3 is TGTGCCACCAGCAGTTACGACCGGACACCTCAAGAGACCCAGTACTTC.

The V gene is TRBV6-1, the J gene TRBJ2-4; 10 bases map to TRBD2. Near its end, the DNA agrees better with TRBJ2-7, so the J call may be wrong. The CDR3 totals 17 residues. Germline CDR1 is MNHNS and CDR2 is SASEGT. The CDR3 reads CASTVGWNSGRTYEQYF. In DNA, the CDR3 is TGTGCCAGCACAGTTGGCTGGAATAGCGGGAGGACCTACGAGCAGTACTTC.

The rearrangement links TRBV6-6 to TRBJ2-7; D ambiguous. The V gene's germline CDR1 is MNHNY and CDR2 SVGAGI (reference sequence). The CDR3 is made up of 15 amino acids. V was trimmed by 5 bases and J by 4 bases, leaving 18 bases between them. CDR3 nucleotide sequence: TGTGCCAGCAGTCAGCCCCCCGGCGGCTCGTACGAGCAGTACTTC. Translating it yields CASSQPPGGSYEQYF.

As DNA, the CDR3 is TGTGCCAGCAGCCAACCCCAGCTAGCGAGTCCCTACGAGCAGTACTTC. Translating it yields CASSQPQLASPYEQYF. The rearrangement links TRBV3-1 to TRBJ2-7; possible D gene TRBD2, 6 bases. CDR1 and CDR2 (germline): LGHDT, YNNKEL (reference sequence). This CDR3 is built from 16 residues. The ends were cut back, 2 bases at V and 2 bases at J, with 16 bases in the middle.

This chain connects TRBV11-2 to TRBJ1-2; possibly TRBD1 for D (5 bases). Trimming stripped 0 bases from V and 5 bases from J, with 10 bases between. Germline CDR1 SGHAT, CDR2 FQNNGV. The CDR3 sequence is 14 residues long. CDR3 region: CASSLEVEGYGYTF. The CDR3 coding sequence is TGTGCCAGCAGCTTAGAGGTGGAGGGGTATGGCTACACCTTC.

V and J are TRBV27 and TRBJ2-3; 16 nucleotides match TRBD2. The CDR3 is 21 residues long. Germline loops: CDR1 MNHEY, CDR2 SMNVEV (reference sequence). J was trimmed by 2 bases and V by 6 bases; bases with no gene match: 17. The CDR3: CASRRFPGLAGGPSITDTQYF. As DNA, the CDR3 is TGTGCCAGCAGAAGATTTCCGGGACTAGCGGGAGGGCCCTCAATCACAGATACGCAGTATTTT.

This clonotype was detected only once. The rearrangement links TRBV20-1 to TRBJ2-7; 7 bases agree with TRBD1. Gene TRBJ2-5 matches the end of the DNA better, so the J call may be wrong. The V gene's germline CDR1 is DFQATT and CDR2 SNEGSKA (reference sequence). The CDR3 has 14 amino acids. The chain's CDR3 is CSARIDRVVETQYF. For the CDR3, the DNA is TGCAGTGCTCGAATAGACAGGGTTGTGGAGACCCAGTACTTC.

The chain has TRBV20-1 and TRBJ2-4; 8 nucleotides agree with TRBD1. The J call may be wrong; the DNA end is better matched by TRBJ2-7. Germline CDR1 and CDR2: DFQATT and SNEGSKA (reference sequence). The CDR3 extends over 13 amino acids. The CDR3 DNA follows: TGCAGTGCTATTCCAGGGGGCGCTTACGAGCAGTACTTC. It encodes CSAIPGGAYEQYF.